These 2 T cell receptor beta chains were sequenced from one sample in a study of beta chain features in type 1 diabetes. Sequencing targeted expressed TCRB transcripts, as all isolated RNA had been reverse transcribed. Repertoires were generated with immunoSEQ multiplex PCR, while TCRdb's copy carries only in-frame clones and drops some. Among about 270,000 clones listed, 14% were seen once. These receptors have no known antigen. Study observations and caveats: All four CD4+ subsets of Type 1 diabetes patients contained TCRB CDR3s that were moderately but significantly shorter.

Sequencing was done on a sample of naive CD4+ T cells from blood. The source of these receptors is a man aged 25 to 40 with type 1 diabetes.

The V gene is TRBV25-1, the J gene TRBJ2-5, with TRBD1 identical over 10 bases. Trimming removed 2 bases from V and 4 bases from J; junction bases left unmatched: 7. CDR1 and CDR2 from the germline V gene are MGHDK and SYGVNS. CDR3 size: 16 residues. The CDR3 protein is CASSERQGAEGETQYF. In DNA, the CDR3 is TGTGCCAGCAGTGAACGACAGGGGGCTGAAGGAGAGACCCAGTACTTC. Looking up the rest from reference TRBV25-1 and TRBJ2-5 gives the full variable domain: EADIYQTPRYLVIGTGKKITLECSQTMGHDKMYWYQQDPGMELHLIHYSYGVNSTEKGDLSSESTVSRIRTEHFPLTLESARPSHTSQYLCASSERQGAEGETQYFGPGTRLLVL.

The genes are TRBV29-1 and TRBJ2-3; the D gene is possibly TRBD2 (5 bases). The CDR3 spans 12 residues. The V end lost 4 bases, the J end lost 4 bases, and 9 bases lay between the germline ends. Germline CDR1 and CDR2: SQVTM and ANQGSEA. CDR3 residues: CSVGEIPDTQYF. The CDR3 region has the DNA TGCAGCGTTGGGGAGATTCCAGATACGCAGTATTTT.